This T cell receptor (beta chain) was obtained from a study of blood T cell repertoires in COVID-19 (TCRdb year 2020). With regard to the full study: The collaborator samples originated in the United States, Italy and Spain and spanned the acute and convalescent phases of COVID-19. Deeply sampled blood TCRbeta repertoires from subjects exposed to, actively infected with, or recovered from COVID-19 were included in the dataset. Where HLA class I and class II types were available, the types were taken from metadata supplied by the sample provider, not from assay-based typing. The repertoires were made available in a free public database intended to serve as a resource for research on the immune response to SARS-CoV-2. The prospective study material was composed of cDNA or gDNA derived from T cells, B-cell-depleted T cells, or PBMCs. The sample metadata nearly always contained a de-identified subject ID, COVID-19 status, age in years and sex. Samples were obtained from the ongoing ImmuneRACE study (first 160 participants) and from over 1,000 subjects provided by 6 global collaborators.

Taken from cysteine to phenylalanine, the CDR3 has 12 residues. Only the CDR3 region is kept as DNA, spanning 36 bases read in frame from base 1. CDR1 and CDR2 were assigned from the germline V gene as MNHEY and SVGAGI. Trimming takes 7 bases from V and 7 bases from J, and the germline ends sit 13 bases apart. In Seattle, one collaborating source enrolled patients while the infection was active and tracked those patients longitudinally over the course of disease. Whole blood was collected in K2EDTA tubes by collaborating institutions according to the institutions' own protocols. For TCRbeta analysis, collaborator samples were shipped as frozen whole blood, as isolated PBMCs, or as DNA extracted from either sample type. TCRbeta CDR3 regions were amplified from genomic DNA using the immunoSEQ Assay, a bias-controlled multiplex PCR. In the source study's methods: The number of nucleated cells in each sample was estimated from the amplification of reference gene primers within the assay. To quantify the absolute abundance of each unique TCRbeta CDR3 rearrangement, sequence reads were collapsed and filtered. For each sample, productive Simpson clonality was calculated as the square root of Simpson's diversity index over productive rearrangements. TCRdb took this table from immuneACCESS and kept in-frame rearrangements with V and J called. Such tables lack part of the clones; where checked against another copy, unresolved V genes explain under half of the gap, and the rest is unexplained. The V and J calls and clone size come from that table; D and trimming were worked out from the DNA. Within this sample are 350,000 or so clones, with about 92% of them counted one time only. Clones ranked in the top ten supply over 3.5% of the sample.

Paper-wide results and their limitations: Clinical and demographic metadata were provided uncurated, with the amount varying by source and participant.

As regards this clone: This receptor's antigen is unknown. One base away there is no much larger clone; base qualities are not given.

The sequence links TRBV6-5 to TRBJ1-2; TRBD1 is a weak D gene call, 6 bases matching. The sample was peripheral blood. The sequence came from a woman aged 55-75 years with COVID-19, enrolled during active disease. The base sequence is TGTGCCAGCAAAACAGGGTTCTCTGGCTACACCTTC. Translated, this is CASKTGFSGYTF.